This T cell receptor beta chain was found in a study of T cell responses to AZD1222 COVID-19 vaccine. General observations from the study: Rises in breadth and depth of Spike-specific TCRs came after two AZD1222 doses. Targeting of unmutated variant regions was reportedly seen in nearly half of spike-specific TCRs. Regions 160-218 and 743-854 dominated among vaccine-associated CD4 TCRs spanning spike.

Germline lookup yields CDR1 KGHSH and CDR2 LQKENI. J gave up 7 bases and V 0 bases, and 6 bases lay outside the gene matches. The CDR3 extends over 16 amino acids. This clone came up a few times. What it binds is unknown. TCRdb's copy holds only in-frame clones and misses some; the assay was immunoSEQ multiplex PCR. The table shows about 120,000 clones, with about 90% occurring only once. V is TRBV18 and J is TRBJ1-2; 12 bases match TRBD1. This receptor was taken from an adult who received the AZD1222 COVID-19 vaccine. Material: peripheral blood, obtained 28 days after the second AZD1222 dose. This CDR3 is CASSPPGQGAQGGYTF. The CDR3 DNA reads as TGTGCCAGCTCACCACCGGGACAGGGGGCGCAGGGTGGCTACACCTTC.